Detailed here is one T cell receptor beta chain. Its antigen is undetermined. These data come from a study of shared clonotypes between healthy human individuals. Study overall: Plates per donor: three CD4 naive, three CD4 memory, two CD8 naive, one CD8 memory. Study-level results: Shared clonotypes: about 5% naive CD4, around 3.7% naive CD8, around 2.4% memory CD4, around 0.4% memory CD8.

The CDR3 runs 13 residues. The germline V and J ends were trimmed by 3 bases and 0 bases, with 5 bases remaining between them. Germline CDR1 reads LNHDA; CDR2 reads SQIVND (reference sequence). The genomic DNA of each subset was split evenly across several immunoSEQ plates. The method was immunoSEQ multiplex PCR; TCRdb's version includes in-frame clones alone and lacks a portion of them. Counted here are about 1.5 million clones, more than 95% occurring once; the ten biggest clones make up roughly 1.2%. The chain employs TRBV19 and TRBJ1-2; D remains ambiguous. Sequenced material: naive CD4+ T cells sorted from blood. Subset reported: CD45RA+ positively selected. This receptor was identified in a man in his thirties or forties in good health. CDR3 coding DNA: TGTGCCAGTAGTATGCTAGCTAACTATGGCTACACCTTC. As protein: CASSMLANYGYTF.